One sample yielded the 2 T cell receptor beta chains listed below, sequenced in a study of T cells in Graves' hyperthyroidism and ophthalmopathy. Template material for amplifying TCR beta CDR3 regions consisted of RNA transcripts. When the TCR CDR3 underwent first-round RT-PCR, the HTBI primer set was used. A single record per CDR3 protein comes from TCRdb applying MiXCR to the multiplex PCR reads. The data hold about 350,000 distinct CDR3 sequences, with about 13% observed a single time. What was sequenced was blood. These receptors all come from a woman in her 40s with Graves' ophthalmopathy.

This clonotype was seen only a few times. This chain joins TRBV2 and TRBJ2-7; TRBD1 matches 11 bases. The CDR3 is 12 residues long. V lost 6 bases, J lost 7 bases, and 2 bases stayed unmatched. Germline V CDR1 and CDR2: SNHLY, FYNNEI. CDR3: CASSRDRGEQYF. The CDR3 DNA is TGTGCCAGCAGCCGGGACAGGGGGGAGCAGTACTTC.

The sample holds many counts of this clonotype. The CDR3 nucleotides read TGTGCCAGCAGTGACAGGGCCCATGGCTACACCTTC. It is translated as CASSDRAHGYTF. The chain is built from TRBV2 and TRBJ1-2; tentatively, D is TRBD1 (5 bases). CDR3 length equals 12 residues. The germline CDR1 and CDR2 sequences are SNHLY and FYNNEI. The V end was cut by 3 bases, the J end by 6 bases, with 8 bases between.